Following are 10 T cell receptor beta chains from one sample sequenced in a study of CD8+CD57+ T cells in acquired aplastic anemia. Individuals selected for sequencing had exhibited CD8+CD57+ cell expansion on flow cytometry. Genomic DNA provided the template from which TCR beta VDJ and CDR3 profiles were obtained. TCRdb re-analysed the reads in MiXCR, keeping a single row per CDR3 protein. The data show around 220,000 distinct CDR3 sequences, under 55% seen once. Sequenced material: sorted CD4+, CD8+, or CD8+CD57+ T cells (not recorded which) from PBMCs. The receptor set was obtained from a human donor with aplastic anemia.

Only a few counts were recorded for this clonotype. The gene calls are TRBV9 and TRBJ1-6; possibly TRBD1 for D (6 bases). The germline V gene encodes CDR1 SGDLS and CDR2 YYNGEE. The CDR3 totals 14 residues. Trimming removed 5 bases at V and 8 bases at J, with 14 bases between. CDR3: CASSVQGWDSPLHF. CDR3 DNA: TGTGCCAGCAGTGTACAGGGATGGGATTCACCCCTCCACTTT.

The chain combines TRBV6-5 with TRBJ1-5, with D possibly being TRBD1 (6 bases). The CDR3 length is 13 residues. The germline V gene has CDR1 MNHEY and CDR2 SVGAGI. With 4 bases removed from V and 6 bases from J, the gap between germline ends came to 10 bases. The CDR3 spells CASSLQGRQPQHF. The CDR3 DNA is TGTGCCAGCAGTTTACAGGGACGTCAGCCCCAGCATTTT.

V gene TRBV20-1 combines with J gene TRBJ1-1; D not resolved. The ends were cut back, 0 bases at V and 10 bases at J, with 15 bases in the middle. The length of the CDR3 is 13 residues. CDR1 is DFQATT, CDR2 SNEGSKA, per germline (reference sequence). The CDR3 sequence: CSARDSRLLGAFF. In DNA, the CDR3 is TGCAGTGCTAGAGATTCTCGTCTCTTGGGAGCTTTCTTT.

The DNA of the CDR3 is TGTGCCAGCAGCGAGGGACAGGGGCTCACAGATACGCAGTATTTT. Its protein product is CASSEGQGLTDTQYF. The chain has TRBV7-8 and TRBJ2-3; 10 nucleotides agree with TRBD1. V shed 5 bases and J 2 bases; nucleotides not matched to a gene: 4. The CDR3 consists of 15 residues. CDR1 is SGHVS and CDR2 is FQNEAQ in the germline V gene. Full variable domain (missing parts from reference TRBV7-8 and TRBJ2-3): GAGVSQSPRYKVAKRGQDVALRCDPISGHVSLFWYQQALGQGPEFLTYFQNEAQLDKSGLPSDRFFAERPEGSVSTLKIQRTQQEDSAVYLCASSEGQGLTDTQYFGPGTRLTVL.

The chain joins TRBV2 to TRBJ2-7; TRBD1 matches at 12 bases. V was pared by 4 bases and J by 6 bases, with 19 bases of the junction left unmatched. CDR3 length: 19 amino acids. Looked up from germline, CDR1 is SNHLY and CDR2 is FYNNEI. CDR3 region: CASSGLGTGGKREGLEQYF. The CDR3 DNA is TGTGCCAGCAGTGGTCTTGGGACAGGGGGCAAGCGGGAGGGCCTCGAGCAGTACTTC.

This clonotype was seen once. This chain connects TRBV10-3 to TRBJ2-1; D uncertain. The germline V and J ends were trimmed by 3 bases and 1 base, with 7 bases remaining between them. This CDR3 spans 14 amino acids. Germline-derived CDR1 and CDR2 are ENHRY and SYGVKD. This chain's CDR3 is CAISEGGSYNEQFF. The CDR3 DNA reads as TGTGCCATCAGTGAAGGTGGGTCCTACAATGAGCAGTTCTTC.

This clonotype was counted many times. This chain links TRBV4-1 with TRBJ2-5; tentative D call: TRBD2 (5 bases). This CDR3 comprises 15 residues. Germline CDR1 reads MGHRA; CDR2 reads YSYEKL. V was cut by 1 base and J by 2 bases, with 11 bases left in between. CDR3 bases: TGCGCCAGCAGCCAAGGACTAAAGACACAAGAGACCCAGTACTTC. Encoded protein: CASSQGLKTQETQYF.

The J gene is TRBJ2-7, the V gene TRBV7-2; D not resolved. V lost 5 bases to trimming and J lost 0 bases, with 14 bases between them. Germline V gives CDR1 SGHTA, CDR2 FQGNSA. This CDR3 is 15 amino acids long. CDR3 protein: CASSRNPPSSYEQYF. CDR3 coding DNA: TGTGCCAGCAGCCGCAACCCCCCGAGCTCCTACGAGCAGTACTTC.

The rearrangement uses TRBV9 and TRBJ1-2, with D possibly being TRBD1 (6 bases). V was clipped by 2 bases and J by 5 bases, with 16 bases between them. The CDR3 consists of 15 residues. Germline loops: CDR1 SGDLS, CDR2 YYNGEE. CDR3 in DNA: TGTGCCAGCAGCGTTACAGGGAGCGGAAATTATGGCTACACCTTC. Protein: CASSVTGSGNYGYTF.

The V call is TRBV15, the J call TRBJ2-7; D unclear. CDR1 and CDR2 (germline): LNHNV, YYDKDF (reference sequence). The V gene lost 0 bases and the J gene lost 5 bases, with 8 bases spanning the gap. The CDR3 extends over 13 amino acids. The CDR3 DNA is TGTGCCACCAGCAGAGATCCCCAGGACGAGCAGTACTTC. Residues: CATSRDPQDEQYF.